This TCR beta chain was profiled in a study of blood T cell repertoires in COVID-19 (dated by TCRdb to the early 2020s). Context from the whole study: Collaborator samples came from the United States, Italy and Spain and covered acute and convalescent phases of COVID-19. The material from the prospective study consisted of cDNA or gDNA derived from T cells, B-cell-depleted T cells, or PBMCs. Deeply sampled blood TCRbeta repertoires from subjects exposed to, actively infected with, or recovered from COVID-19 were included in the dataset. A freely available public database, intended as a resource for researchers studying the immune response to SARS-CoV-2, is where the repertoires were released. Samples came from the ongoing ImmuneRACE study (first 160 participants) plus 1,254 subjects from 6 global collaborators. The sample metadata nearly always contained a de-identified subject ID, COVID-19 status, age in years and sex. HLA class I and class II types, where available, came from metadata supplied by the sample provider rather than from assay-based typing.

A remark on this clone: Its antigen is unknown. Nothing much larger sits one base from this clone, and base qualities are not available.

What the study reported, not specific to this receptor: The quantity of clinical and demographic metadata differed by source and by participant and was supplied without curation.

In the prospective study, participants were 18 to 89 years old, resided in approximately 22 geographic areas of the United States, and were enrolled through a virtual design. In the prospective study, participants were assigned to cohorts based on the clinical history participants reported in a screening survey and a study questionnaire. Exposed participants were defined as having been in contact with someone with a PCR-confirmed or clinician-diagnosed COVID-19 case within 2 weeks of study entry. Mobile phlebotomists in the prospective study collected whole blood, serum and a nasopharyngeal or oropharyngeal swab from every participant. Over a roughly 2-month period, participants in the prospective study had the option of providing additional blood draws and questionnaires. Before DNA extraction, prospective study blood samples were shipped either frozen or at room temperature. TCRbeta CDR3 regions were amplified from genomic DNA by means of the immunoSEQ Assay, a bias-controlled multiplex PCR. Per the source publication's procedure: Nucleated cell counts per sample were estimated from amplification of reference gene primers within the assay. To quantify the absolute abundance of each unique TCRbeta CDR3 rearrangement, sequence reads were collapsed and filtered. For each sample, productive Simpson clonality was calculated as the square root of Simpson's diversity index over productive rearrangements. TCRdb's version of the immuneACCESS table is confined to in-frame rearrangements and falls short of the full clone set. An unresolved V gene accounts for under half of the shortfall where checked; the remainder is of unknown origin. The V and J calls and clone size come from that table; D and trimming were worked out from the DNA. The sample contains nearly 250,000 clones, more than 80% of them found a single time. Less than 0.9% of the sample is in the top ten clones.

The sequence was collected from a man aged 50 to 60 who had been exposed to COVID-19. Sequencing input: PBMCs or T cells enriched from blood (not recorded which).

The CDR3 sequence is CASSPTVEQPQHF. The nucleotides read TGTGCCAGCAGCCCGACAGTCGAACAGCCCCAGCATTTT. The chain uses TRBV3-1 (or the pseudogene TRBV3-2) and TRBJ1-5, and TRBD1 may be the D gene, going by 5 matching bases. Counted from cysteine to phenylalanine, this CDR3 has 13 amino acids. This entry keeps only the CDR3 DNA: 39 bases, framed from base 1. V is reduced by 4 bases and J by 7 bases, leaving a spacing of 11 bases between them. CDR1 and CDR2, looked up from the germline V gene (reference sequence), are LGHDT and YNNKEL.